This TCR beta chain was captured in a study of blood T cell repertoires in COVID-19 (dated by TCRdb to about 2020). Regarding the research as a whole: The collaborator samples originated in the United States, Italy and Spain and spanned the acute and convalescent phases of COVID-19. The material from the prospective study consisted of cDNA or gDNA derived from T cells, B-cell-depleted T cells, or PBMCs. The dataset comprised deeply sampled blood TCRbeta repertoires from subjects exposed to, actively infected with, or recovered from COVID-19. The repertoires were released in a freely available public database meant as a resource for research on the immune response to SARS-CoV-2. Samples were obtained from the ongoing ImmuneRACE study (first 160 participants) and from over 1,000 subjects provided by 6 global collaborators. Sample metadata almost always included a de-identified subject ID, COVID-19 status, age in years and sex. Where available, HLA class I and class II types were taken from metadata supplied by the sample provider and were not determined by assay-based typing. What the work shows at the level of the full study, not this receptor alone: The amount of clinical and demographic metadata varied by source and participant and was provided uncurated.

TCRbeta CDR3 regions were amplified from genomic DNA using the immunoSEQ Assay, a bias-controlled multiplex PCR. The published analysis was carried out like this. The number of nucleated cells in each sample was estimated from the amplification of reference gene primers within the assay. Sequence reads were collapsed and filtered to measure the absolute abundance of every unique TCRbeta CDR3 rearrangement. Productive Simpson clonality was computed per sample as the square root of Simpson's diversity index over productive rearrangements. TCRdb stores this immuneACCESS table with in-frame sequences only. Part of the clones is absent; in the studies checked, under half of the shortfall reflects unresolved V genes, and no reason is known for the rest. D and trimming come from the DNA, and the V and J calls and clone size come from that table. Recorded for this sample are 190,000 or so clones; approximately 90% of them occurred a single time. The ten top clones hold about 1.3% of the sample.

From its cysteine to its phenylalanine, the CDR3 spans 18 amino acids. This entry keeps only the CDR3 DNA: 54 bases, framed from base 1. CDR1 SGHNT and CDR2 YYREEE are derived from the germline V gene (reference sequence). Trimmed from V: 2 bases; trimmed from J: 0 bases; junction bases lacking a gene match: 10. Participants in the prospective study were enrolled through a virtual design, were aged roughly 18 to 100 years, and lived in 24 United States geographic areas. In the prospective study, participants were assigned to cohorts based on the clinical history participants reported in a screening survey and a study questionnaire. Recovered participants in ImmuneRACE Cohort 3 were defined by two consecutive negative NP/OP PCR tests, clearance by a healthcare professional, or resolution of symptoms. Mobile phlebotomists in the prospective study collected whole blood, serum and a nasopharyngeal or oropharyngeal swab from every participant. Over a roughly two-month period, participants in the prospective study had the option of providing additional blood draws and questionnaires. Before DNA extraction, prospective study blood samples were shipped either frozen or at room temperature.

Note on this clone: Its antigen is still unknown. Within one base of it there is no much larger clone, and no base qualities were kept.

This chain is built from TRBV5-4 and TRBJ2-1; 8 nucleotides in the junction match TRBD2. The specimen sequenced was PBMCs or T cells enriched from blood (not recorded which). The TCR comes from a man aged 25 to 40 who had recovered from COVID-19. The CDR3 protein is CASSFPGSGKSSYNEQFF. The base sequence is TGTGCCAGCAGCTTTCCGGGTAGCGGGAAAAGCTCCTACAATGAGCAGTTCTTC.